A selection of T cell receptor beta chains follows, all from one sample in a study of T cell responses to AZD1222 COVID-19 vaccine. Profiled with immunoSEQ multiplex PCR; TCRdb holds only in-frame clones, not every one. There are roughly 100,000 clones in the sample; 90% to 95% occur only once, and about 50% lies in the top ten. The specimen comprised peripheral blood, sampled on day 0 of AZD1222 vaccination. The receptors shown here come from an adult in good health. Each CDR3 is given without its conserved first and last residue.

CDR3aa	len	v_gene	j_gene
ASSQDSGGNQPQH	13	TRBV3-1/TRBV3-2	TRBJ1-5
ASSLEPPGWQF	11	TRBV7-2	TRBJ2-1
ATSDWGTVTPAF	12	TRBV24-1	TRBJ1-1
AWSVGGTEAF	10	TRBV30	TRBJ1-1
ASSLAGHTGELF	12	TRBV11-2	TRBJ2-2
AWRSLDRGNEKLF	13	TRBV30	TRBJ1-4
ASSIDRGRKY	10	TRBV12-3/TRBV12-4	TRBJ2-5
ASSYGRDYTGELF	13	TRBV6-2/TRBV6-3	TRBJ2-2
ASSTLKSSDPGANVLT	16	TRBV19	TRBJ2-6
ASSLWTGDTEAF	12	TRBV7-2	TRBJ1-1
ASSGLAGGTYPYEQY	15	TRBV6-1	TRBJ2-7
ASSLLSAGGDTQY	13	TRBV28	TRBJ2-3
ASSPGVGAGYGYT	13	TRBV6-5	TRBJ1-2
ASSEGQGASYT	11	TRBV6-5	TRBJ1-2
ASSAGEGSPLH	11	TRBV2	TRBJ1-6
ASSSITLETNQPQH	14	TRBV28	TRBJ1-5
ASSLSPGQGAGYEQY	15	TRBV3-1/TRBV3-2	TRBJ2-7
ASSYDRDSPLH	11	TRBV7-2	TRBJ1-6
ASSLFGSVTDTQY	13	TRBV5-8	TRBJ2-3
ASSAGLAEENEQY	13	TRBV5-1	TRBJ2-7
ASGTSGRRGGSYEQY	15	TRBV28	TRBJ2-7
ASSLTGVGYT	10	TRBV27	TRBJ1-2
ASSYSKGFSYEQY	13	TRBV6-5	TRBJ2-7
ASSLRPSDTQY	11	TRBV28	TRBJ2-3
ASTSRGGWNTEAF	13	TRBV6-5	TRBJ1-1
ASSHLRTSGTDEQF	14	TRBV3-1/TRBV3-2	TRBJ2-1
ASSLGTSGRVGELF	14	TRBV3-1/TRBV3-2	TRBJ2-2
ASSENGEKLF	10	TRBV2	TRBJ1-4
ASSLGPLDGNEQF	13	TRBV7-3	TRBJ2-1
ASSPFRSANEKLF	13	TRBV18	TRBJ1-4
SVVTGFDFSGANVLT	15	TRBV29-1	TRBJ2-6
ASRLAGAYNEQF	12	TRBV28	TRBJ2-1